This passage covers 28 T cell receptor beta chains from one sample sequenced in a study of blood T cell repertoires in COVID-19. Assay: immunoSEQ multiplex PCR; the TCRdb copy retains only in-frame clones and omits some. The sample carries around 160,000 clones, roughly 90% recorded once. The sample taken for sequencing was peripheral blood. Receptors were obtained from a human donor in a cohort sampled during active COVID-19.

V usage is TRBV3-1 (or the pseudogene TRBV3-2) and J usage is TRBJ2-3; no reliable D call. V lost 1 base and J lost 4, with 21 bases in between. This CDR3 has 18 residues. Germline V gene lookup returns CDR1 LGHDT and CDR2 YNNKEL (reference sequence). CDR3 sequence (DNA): TGTGCCAGCAGCCAAGGATTCCCAGGTCCTGGTAGATCAGATACGCAGTATTTT. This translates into CASSQGFPGPGRSDTQYF.

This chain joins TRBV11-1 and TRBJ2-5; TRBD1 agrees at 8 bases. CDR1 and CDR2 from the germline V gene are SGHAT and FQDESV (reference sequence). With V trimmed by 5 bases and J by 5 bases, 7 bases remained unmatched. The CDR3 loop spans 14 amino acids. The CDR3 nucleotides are TGTGCCAGCAGCCGGACAGGGTCGGGGGAGACCCAGTACTTC. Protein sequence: CASSRTGSGETQYF.

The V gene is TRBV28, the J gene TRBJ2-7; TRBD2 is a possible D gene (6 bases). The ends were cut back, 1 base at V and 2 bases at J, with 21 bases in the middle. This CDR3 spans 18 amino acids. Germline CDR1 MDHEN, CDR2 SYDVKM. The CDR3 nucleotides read TGTGCCAGCAGTTTATTCTTTTCGTCTAGCGTAGACCCCTACGAGCAGTACTTC. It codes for CASSLFFSSSVDPYEQYF.

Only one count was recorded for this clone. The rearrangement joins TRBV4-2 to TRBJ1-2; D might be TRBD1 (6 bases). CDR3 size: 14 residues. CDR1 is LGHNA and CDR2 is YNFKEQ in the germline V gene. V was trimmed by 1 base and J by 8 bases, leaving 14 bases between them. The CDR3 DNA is TGTGCCAGCAGCCAAGTGGAGCAGGGGTTCGGCTACACCTTC. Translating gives CASSQVEQGFGYTF.

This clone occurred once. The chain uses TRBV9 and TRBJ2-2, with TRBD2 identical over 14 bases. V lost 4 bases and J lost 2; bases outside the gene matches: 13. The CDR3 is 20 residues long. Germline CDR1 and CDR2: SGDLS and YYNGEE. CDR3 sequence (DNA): TGTGCCAGCAGCCCCTTCATGTCCGGGACTAGCGGGAGAAACACCGGGGAGCTGTTTTTT. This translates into CASSPFMSGTSGRNTGELFF.

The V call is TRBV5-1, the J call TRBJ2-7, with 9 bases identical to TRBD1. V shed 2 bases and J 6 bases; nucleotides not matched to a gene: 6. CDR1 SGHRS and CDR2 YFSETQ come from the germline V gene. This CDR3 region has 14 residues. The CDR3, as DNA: TGCGCCAGCAGCTTAAGGACAGGGGTCATCGAGCAGTACTTC. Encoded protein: CASSLRTGVIEQYF.

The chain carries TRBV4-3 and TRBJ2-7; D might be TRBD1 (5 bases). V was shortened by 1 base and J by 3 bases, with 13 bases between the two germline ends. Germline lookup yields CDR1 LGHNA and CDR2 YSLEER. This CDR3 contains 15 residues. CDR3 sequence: CASSQARQTIYEQYF. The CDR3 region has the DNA TGCGCCAGCAGCCAAGCCCGACAGACAATCTACGAGCAGTACTTC.

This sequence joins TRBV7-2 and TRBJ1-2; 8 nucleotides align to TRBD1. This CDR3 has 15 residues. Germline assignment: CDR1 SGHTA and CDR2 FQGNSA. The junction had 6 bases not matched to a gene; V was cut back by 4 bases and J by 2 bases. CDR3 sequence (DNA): TGTGCCAGCAGCTCCCAGACAGGGGTCAACTATGGCTACACCTTC. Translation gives CASSSQTGVNYGYTF.

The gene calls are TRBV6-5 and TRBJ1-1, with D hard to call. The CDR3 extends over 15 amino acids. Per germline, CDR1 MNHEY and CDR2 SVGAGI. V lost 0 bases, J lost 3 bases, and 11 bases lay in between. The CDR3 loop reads CASSYSRASDTEAFF. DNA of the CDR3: TGTGCCAGCAGTTACTCGAGGGCAAGCGACACTGAAGCTTTCTTT.

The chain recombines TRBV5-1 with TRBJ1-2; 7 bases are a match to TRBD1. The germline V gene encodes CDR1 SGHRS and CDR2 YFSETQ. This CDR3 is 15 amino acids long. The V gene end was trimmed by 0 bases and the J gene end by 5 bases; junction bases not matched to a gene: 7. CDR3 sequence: CASSLGDRDRYGYTF. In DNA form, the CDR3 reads TGCGCCAGCAGCTTGGGAGACAGGGATCGGTATGGCTACACCTTC.

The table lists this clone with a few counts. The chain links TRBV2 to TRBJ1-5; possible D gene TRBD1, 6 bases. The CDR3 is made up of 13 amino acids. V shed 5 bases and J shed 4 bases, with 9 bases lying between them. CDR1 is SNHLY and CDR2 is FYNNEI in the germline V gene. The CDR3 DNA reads TGTGCCAGCAGTTCTCAGGGGAATCAGCCCCAGCATTTT. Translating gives CASSSQGNQPQHF.

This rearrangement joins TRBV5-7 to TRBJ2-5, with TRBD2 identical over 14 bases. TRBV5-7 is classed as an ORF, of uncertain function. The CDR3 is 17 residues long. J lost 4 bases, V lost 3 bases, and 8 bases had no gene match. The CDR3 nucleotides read TGTGCCAGCAGCTCGGGACTAGCGGGAGCAATTAGAGAGACCCAGTACTTC. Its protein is CASSSGLAGAIRETQYF.

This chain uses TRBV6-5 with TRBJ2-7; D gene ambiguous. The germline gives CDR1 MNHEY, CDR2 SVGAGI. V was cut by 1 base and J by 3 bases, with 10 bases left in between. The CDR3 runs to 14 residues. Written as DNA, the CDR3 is TGTGCCAGCAGTTACTTACCACTCGACTACGAGCAGTACTTC. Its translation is CASSYLPLDYEQYF.

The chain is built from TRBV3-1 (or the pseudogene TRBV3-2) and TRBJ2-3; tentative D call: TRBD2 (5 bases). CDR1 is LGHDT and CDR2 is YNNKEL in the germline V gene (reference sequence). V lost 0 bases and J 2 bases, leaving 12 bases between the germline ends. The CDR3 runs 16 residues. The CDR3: CASSQEGSADTDTQYF. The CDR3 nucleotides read TGTGCCAGCAGCCAAGAGGGTAGCGCGGACACAGATACGCAGTATTTT.

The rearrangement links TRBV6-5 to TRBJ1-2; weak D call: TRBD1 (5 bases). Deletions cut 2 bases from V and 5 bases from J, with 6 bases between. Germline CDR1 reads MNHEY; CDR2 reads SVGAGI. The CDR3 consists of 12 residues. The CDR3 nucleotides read TGTGCCAGCAGTTACAAGGGGTATGGCTACACCTTC. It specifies CASSYKGYGYTF.

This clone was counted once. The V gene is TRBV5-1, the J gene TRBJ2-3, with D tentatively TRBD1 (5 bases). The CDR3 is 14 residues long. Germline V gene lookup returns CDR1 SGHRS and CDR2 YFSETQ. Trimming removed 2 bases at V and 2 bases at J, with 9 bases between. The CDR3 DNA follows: TGCGCCAGCAGCTTAAGGGGCCACACAGATACGCAGTATTTT. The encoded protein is CASSLRGHTDTQYF.

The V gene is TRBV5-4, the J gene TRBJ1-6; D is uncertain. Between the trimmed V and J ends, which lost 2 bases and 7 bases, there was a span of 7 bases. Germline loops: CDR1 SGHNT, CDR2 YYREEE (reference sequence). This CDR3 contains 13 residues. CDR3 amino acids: CASSLTANSPLHF. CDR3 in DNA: TGTGCCAGCAGCTTAACAGCCAATTCACCCCTCCACTTT.

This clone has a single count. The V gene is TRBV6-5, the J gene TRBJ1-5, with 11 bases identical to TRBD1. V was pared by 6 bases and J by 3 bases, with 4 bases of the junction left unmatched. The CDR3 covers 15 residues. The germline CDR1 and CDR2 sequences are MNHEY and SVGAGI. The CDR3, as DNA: TGTGCCAGCAGGGGGACAGGGGGATACAATCAGCCCCAGCATTTT. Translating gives CASRGTGGYNQPQHF.

This CDR3 is CASSFLGTSGTEAFF. In DNA form, the CDR3 reads TGCGCCAGCAGCTTCCTCGGGACATCGGGCACTGAAGCTTTCTTT. The rearrangement links TRBV5-1 to TRBJ1-1; weak D call: TRBD1 (6 bases). Trimming took 2 bases from V and 4 from J, leaving 15 bases between them. The CDR3 is 15 residues long. The V gene's germline CDR1 is SGHRS and CDR2 YFSETQ.

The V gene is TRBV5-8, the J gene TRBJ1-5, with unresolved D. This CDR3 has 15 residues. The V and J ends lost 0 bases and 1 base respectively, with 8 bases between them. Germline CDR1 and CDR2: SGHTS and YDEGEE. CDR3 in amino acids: CASSLDSPSNQPQHF. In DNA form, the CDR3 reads TGTGCCAGCAGCTTGGATAGTCCAAGCAATCAGCCCCAGCATTTT. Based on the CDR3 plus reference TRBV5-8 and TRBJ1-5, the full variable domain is EAGVTQSPTHLIKTRGQQATLRCSPISGHTSVYWYQQALGLGLQFLLWYDEGEERNRGNFPPRFSGRQFPNYSSELNVNALELEDSALYLCASSLDSPSNQPQHFGDGTRLSIL.

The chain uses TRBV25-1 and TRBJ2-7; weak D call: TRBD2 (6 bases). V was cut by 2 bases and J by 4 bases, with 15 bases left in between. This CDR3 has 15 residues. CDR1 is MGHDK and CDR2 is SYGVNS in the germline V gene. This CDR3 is CASSETGTLPYEQYF. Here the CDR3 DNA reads TGTGCCAGCAGTGAAACCGGGACTCTACCGTACGAGCAGTACTTC.

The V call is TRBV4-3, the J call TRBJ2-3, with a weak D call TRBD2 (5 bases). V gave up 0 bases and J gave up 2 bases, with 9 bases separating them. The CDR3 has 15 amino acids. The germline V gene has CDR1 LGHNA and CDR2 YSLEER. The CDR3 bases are TGCGCCAGCAGCCAAGAAGCCGGGGTCACAGATACGCAGTATTTT. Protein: CASSQEAGVTDTQYF.

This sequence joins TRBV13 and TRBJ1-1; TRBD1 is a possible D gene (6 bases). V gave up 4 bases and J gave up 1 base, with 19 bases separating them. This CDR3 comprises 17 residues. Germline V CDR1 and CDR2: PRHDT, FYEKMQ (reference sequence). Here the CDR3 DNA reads TGTGCCAGCAGCTCTTTTTCAGGGGAACAGCCGAACACTGAAGCTTTCTTT. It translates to CASSSFSGEQPNTEAFF.

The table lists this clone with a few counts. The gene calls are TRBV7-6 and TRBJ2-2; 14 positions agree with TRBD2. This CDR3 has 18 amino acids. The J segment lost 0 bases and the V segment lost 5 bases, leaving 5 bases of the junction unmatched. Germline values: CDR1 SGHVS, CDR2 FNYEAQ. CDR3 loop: CASSPGLAGGTNTGELFF. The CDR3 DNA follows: TGTGCCAGCAGCCCAGGACTAGCGGGAGGCACGAACACCGGGGAGCTGTTTTTT.

The CDR3 DNA is TGTGCCAGCCGGGGGTCCTACAATGAGCAGTTCTTC. This gives the protein CASRGSYNEQFF. The chain uses TRBV11-1 and TRBJ2-1; perhaps TRBD2 as D (6 bases). Trimming removed 8 bases at V and 1 base at J, with 6 bases between. CDR3 length: 12 amino acids. Germline V gives CDR1 SGHAT, CDR2 FQDESV (reference sequence).

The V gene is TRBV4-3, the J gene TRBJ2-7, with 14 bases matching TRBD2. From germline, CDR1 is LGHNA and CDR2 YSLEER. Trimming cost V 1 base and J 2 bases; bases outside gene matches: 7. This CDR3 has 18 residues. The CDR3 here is CASSQAYGLAGGAYEQYF. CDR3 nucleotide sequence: TGCGCCAGCAGCCAAGCCTACGGACTAGCGGGAGGTGCCTACGAGCAGTACTTC.

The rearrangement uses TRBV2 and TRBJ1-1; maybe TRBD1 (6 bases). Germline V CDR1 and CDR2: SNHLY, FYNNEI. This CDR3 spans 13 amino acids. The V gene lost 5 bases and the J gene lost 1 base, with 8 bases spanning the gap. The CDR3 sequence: CASSPGENTEAFF. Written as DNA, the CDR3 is TGTGCCAGCAGTCCAGGGGAGAACACTGAAGCTTTCTTT.

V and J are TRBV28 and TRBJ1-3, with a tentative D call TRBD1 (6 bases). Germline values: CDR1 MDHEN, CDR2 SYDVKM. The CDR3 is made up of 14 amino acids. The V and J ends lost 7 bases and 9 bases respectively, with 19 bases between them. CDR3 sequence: CASMTKGQGGTIYF. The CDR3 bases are TGTGCCAGCATGACAAAGGGGCAAGGGGGCACCATATATTTT.